This TCR beta chain was profiled in a study of control samples from healthy donors and cancer patients. The CDR3 is 13 residues long. CDR1 is LNHDA, CDR2 SQIVND, per germline (reference sequence). V lost 3 bases and J 8 bases, leaving 13 bases between the germline ends. The table came from immunoSEQ multiplex PCR; TCRdb's copy has only in-frame clones and leaves some out. The sample holds around 50,000 clones; 65% to 90% are singletons and the top ten take approximately 2.8%. The gene calls are TRBV19 and TRBJ1-2, with a possible D match to TRBD1 (5 bases). The origin of this receptor is a woman aged 45-65 years with lung cancer. The sequencing input was PBMCs. CDR3 region: CASSMSGQRGYTF. The CDR3 DNA reads TGTGCCAGTAGTATGTCGGGGCAACGCGGCTACACCTTC.